Listed here are 15 T cell receptor beta chains from one sample, sequenced in a study of CD8+ T cells in alopecia areata. The authors extracted RNA and reverse transcribed it into cDNA as the sequencing template. Profiling relied on immunoSEQ multiplex PCR, and the TCRdb table lists in-frame clones only, not all of them. The profile shows 110,000 or so clones, less than 45% of them singletons. Sequencing was carried out using CD4+ T cells sorted from blood. These receptors were obtained from a human donor with alopecia areata.

This clone has only a few counts. The chain combines TRBV7-2 with TRBJ1-1, with TRBD1 as a possible D gene (5 bases). Germline-derived CDR1 and CDR2 are SGHTA and FQGNSA. The CDR3 consists of 13 residues. The ends were cut back, 6 bases at V and 1 base at J, with 9 bases in the middle. The CDR3 nucleotides read TGTGCCAGCAGGCACGGGGCGAACACTGAAGCTTTCTTT. Its translation: CASRHGANTEAFF.

The V call is TRBV29-1, the J call TRBJ2-3; D call uncertain. The V end was cut by 7 bases, the J end by 3 bases, with 8 bases between. CDR1 is SQVTM and CDR2 is ANQGSEA in the germline V gene. The CDR3 is made up of 11 amino acids. CDR3 DNA: TGCAGCGCCATGCGGACAGATACGCAGTATTTT. Translated, it gives CSAMRTDTQYF.

The chain couples TRBV4-3 to TRBJ2-2; D call uncertain. The CDR3 loop spans 14 amino acids. V lost 0 bases and J 3 bases, leaving 5 bases between the germline ends. Germline values: CDR1 LGHNA, CDR2 YSLEER. CDR3 sequence (DNA): TGCGCCAGCAGCCAAGAGAGTTACACCGGGGAGCTGTTTTTT. This codes for CASSQESYTGELFF.

The gene calls are TRBV5-1 and TRBJ2-3; 7 bases are a match to TRBD2. The V gene's germline CDR1 is SGHRS and CDR2 YFSETQ. CDR3 size: 16 residues. The V gene end was trimmed by 1 base and the J gene end by 6 bases; junction bases not matched to a gene: 11. CDR3 sequence reads: CASSLPSGEGMDTQYF. CDR3 sequence (DNA): TGCGCCAGCAGCTTGCCATCGGGGGAGGGAATGGATACGCAGTATTTT.

J is TRBJ2-7 and V is TRBV11-2; D may correspond to TRBD1 or TRBD2 (7 bases each). Deletions cut 1 base from V and 6 bases from J, with 13 bases between. CDR1 and CDR2 from the germline V gene are SGHAT and FQNNGV. The CDR3 extends over 14 amino acids. This chain's CDR3 is CASSLAGGGREQYF. The CDR3 DNA sequence: TGTGCCAGCAGCTTAGCAGGGGGGGGCCGCGAGCAGTACTTC.

The genes are TRBV28 and TRBJ2-3; unclear D gene. The V gene lost 4 bases and the J gene lost 3 bases, with 11 bases spanning the gap. Germline CDR1 MDHEN, CDR2 SYDVKM. The CDR3 extends over 14 amino acids. CDR3 bases: TGTGCCAGCAGTTCCTCCCCCCCAACAGATACGCAGTATTTT. This sequence encodes CASSSSPPTDTQYF. Complete variable domain (other parts from reference TRBV28 and TRBJ2-3): DVKVTQSSRYLVKRTGEKVFLECVQDMDHENMFWYRQDPGLGLRLIYFSYDVKMKEKGDIPEGYSVSREKKERFSLILESASTNQTSMYLCASSSSPPTDTQYFGPGTRLTVL.

The chain carries TRBV27 and TRBJ2-3; the D gene is possibly TRBD1 (6 bases). V shed 8 bases and J shed 6 bases, with 15 bases lying between them. CDR3 length equals 13 residues. In germline, CDR1 is MNHEY, CDR2 SMNVEV (reference sequence). CDR3 amino acids: CASWGTGYDTQYF. The CDR3 DNA sequence: TGTGCCAGCTGGGGCACAGGGTATGATACGCAGTATTTT.

This clone was observed a handful of times. The chain couples TRBV6-6 to TRBJ2-5, with D tentatively TRBD1 (6 bases). Trimming shortened V by 3 bases and J by 2 bases, and 10 bases separated the two germline ends. CDR1 MNHNY and CDR2 SVGAGI come from the germline V gene (reference sequence). The CDR3 loop spans 14 amino acids. CDR3 sequence: CASSYGTNQETQYF. The CDR3 nucleotides are TGTGCCAGCAGTTATGGGACAAATCAAGAGACCCAGTACTTC.

The rearrangement links TRBV5-1 to TRBJ2-7; D unclear. V was clipped by 4 bases and J by 6 bases, with 11 bases between them. Germline CDR1 reads SGHRS; CDR2 reads YFSETQ. The CDR3 sequence is 12 residues long. The CDR3 region is CASSPTGSEQYF. The DNA for the CDR3 is TGCGCCAGCAGCCCGACGGGCTCCGAGCAGTACTTC.

The rearrangement joins TRBV30 to TRBJ2-7; tentative D call: TRBD2 (6 bases). This CDR3 comprises 11 residues. The germline CDR1 and CDR2 sequences are GTSNPN and SVGIG (reference sequence). The V end lost 5 bases, the J end lost 5 bases, and 10 bases lay between the germline ends. Here the CDR3 reads CAWASGDEQYF. CDR3 DNA: TGTGCCTGGGCTTCGGGAGACGAGCAGTACTTC.

The table lists this clone with a few counts. The genes are TRBV5-1 and TRBJ2-7, with no clear D. The CDR3 totals 11 residues. Germline-derived CDR1 and CDR2 are SGHRS and YFSETQ. Deletions cut 0 bases from V and 7 bases from J, with 5 bases between. Written as DNA, the CDR3 is TGCGCCAGCAGCTTGGCCCTAGAGCAGTACTTC. Its protein is CASSLALEQYF.

The chain combines TRBV29-1 with TRBJ1-2, with D possibly being TRBD1 (6 bases). Per germline, CDR1 SQVTM and CDR2 ANQGSEA. CDR3 size: 11 residues. Trimming cost V 4 bases and J 4 bases, with 7 bases left between them. CDR3 residues: CSVGDTYGYTF. CDR3 nucleotides: TGCAGCGTTGGGGACACCTATGGCTACACCTTC.

The chain is built from TRBV2 and TRBJ2-3; D gene uncertain. V lost 7 bases and J lost 0, with 8 bases in between. The length of the CDR3 is 13 residues. Germline CDR1 is SNHLY and CDR2 is FYNNEI. DNA of the CDR3: TGTGCCAGCAAGAACAAGAGCACAGATACGCAGTATTTT. Its protein product is CASKNKSTDTQYF.

V and J are TRBV29-1 and TRBJ1-3; D gene ambiguous. CDR3 length equals 14 residues. Germline CDR1 and CDR2: SQVTM and ANQGSEA. V was pared by 1 base and J by 2 bases, with 9 bases between. CDR3 nucleotide sequence: TGCAGCGTTGAAGGGGGTGAGGCTGGAAACACCATATATTTT. Amino acid sequence: CSVEGGEAGNTIYF.

The chain links TRBV29-1 to TRBJ1-5; unclear D gene. This CDR3 is 13 amino acids long. The germline V and J ends were trimmed by 5 bases and 0 bases, with 8 bases remaining between them. Germline CDR1 and CDR2: SQVTM and ANQGSEA. CDR3 sequence reads: CSVREYSNQPQHF. The CDR3 DNA is TGCAGCGTTCGGGAATATAGCAATCAGCCCCAGCATTTT.